A selection of T cell receptor beta chains follows, all from one sample in a study of technical replicates of blood from a handful of donors. TCRdb's copy holds only in-frame clones and misses some; the assay was immunoSEQ multiplex PCR. Of 50,000 to 65,000 clones in the sample, roughly 90% were seen once. Sample: PBMCs. All receptors come from a human donor in good health. Some clones in this sample may be carry-over from other donors' samples. Each CDR3 is given with its conserved first and last residue. A D gene is named only where the DNA matches it firmly. Clone size, where shown, is once, few, many, or a class for clones that have expanded.

clone size	V gene	J gene	D gene	CDR3 DNA	CDR3 protein
NA	TRBV2	TRBJ2-2	TRBD1	TGTGCCAGCAGACAAGGGACAGTTAACACCGGGGAGCTGTTTTTT	CASRQGTVNTGELFF
NA	TRBV9	TRBJ2-3	TRBD2	TGTGCCAGCAGCGTAGGGACTAGTAGACTCACAGATACGCAGTATTTT	CASSVGTSRLTDTQYF
many	TRBV19	TRBJ1-6	TRBD1	TGTGCCAGTCAGGGGGAATTTGTATCTTCACCCCTCCACTTT	CASQGEFVSSPLHF
NA	TRBV9	TRBJ2-1	TRBD2	TGTGCCAGCAGCGGAACCGGGCGGGGGGGCCTCAATGAGCAGTTCTTC	CASSGTGRGGLNEQFF
NA	TRBV5-1	TRBJ1-2	NA	TGCGCCAGCAGCTTGTCACAGAACTATGGCTACACCTTC	CASSLSQNYGYTF
NA	TRBV21-1	TRBJ1-1	NA	TGTGCCAGCAGCAAAAGGGTTGGGGTCGAGGGCACTGAAGCTTTCTTT	CASSKRVGVEGTEAFF
NA	TRBV5-1	TRBJ2-5	TRBD1	TGCGCCAGCAGCGGGACAGGGGGGAGAGAGACCCAGTACTTC	CASSGTGGRETQYF
NA	TRBV2	TRBJ2-4	TRBD2	TGTGCCAGCAGTGAAAGACCTAGCGGGGGCAGGGCCAAAAACATTCAGTACTTC	CASSERPSGGRAKNIQYF
NA	TRBV4-1	TRBJ2-5	NA	TGCGCCAGCAGCCAAGTTCCGGGGGTGGAGACCCAGTACTTC	CASSQVPGVETQYF
NA	TRBV18	TRBJ2-3	TRBD1	TGTGCCAGCTCACCAAGCCAGGGGGCTGATACGCAGTATTTT	CASSPSQGADTQYF
NA	TRBV5-6	TRBJ2-7	TRBD1	TGTGCCAGCAGCGAGGGACAGGGAAGCTCCTACGAGCAGTACTTC	CASSEGQGSSYEQYF
NA	TRBV10-3	TRBJ2-7	TRBD1	TGTGCCTCGGCACAGGGGGCTCCAATGACCTACGAGCAGTACTTC	CASAQGAPMTYEQYF
NA	TRBV4-3	TRBJ2-7	TRBD1	TGCGCCAGCAGCCCAAGACAGGGTCCCTACGAGCAGTACTTC	CASSPRQGPYEQYF
NA	TRBV18	TRBJ1-5	NA	TGTGCCAGCTCACCACCTAATAGCAATCAGCCCCAGCATTTT	CASSPPNSNQPQHF
NA	TRBV10-3	TRBJ2-1	NA	TGTGCCATCAGTGAGTCGGGGCGGCTAGCGAGCTCCTACAATGAGCAGTTCTTC	CAISESGRLASSYNEQFF
NA	TRBV30	TRBJ2-3	NA	TGTGCCTGGAGTGTAGGCGAGGCAGGGTCAGATACGCAGTATTTT	CAWSVGEAGSDTQYF
NA	TRBV5-5	TRBJ1-4	NA	TGTGCCAGCAGCAGTAACAGGCGTAGTGAAAAACTGTTTTTT	CASSSNRRSEKLFF
NA	TRBV2	TRBJ2-3	NA	TGTGCCAGCAGTGGAGATGATTTAGATACGCAGTATTTT	CASSGDDLDTQYF
once	TRBV5-6	TRBJ2-7	TRBD2	TGTGCCAGCAGCCCGTATGGGACTAGCGGGAGTCCTGAGCAGTACTTC	CASSPYGTSGSPEQYF
NA	TRBV4-3	TRBJ2-7	NA	TGCGCCAGCAGCCAAGATCGCGGGGTAACCTACGAGCAGTACTTC	CASSQDRGVTYEQYF
NA	TRBV5-8	TRBJ1-3	TRBD1	TGTGCCAGCAGCCGCGACAGGGCTGGAAACACCATATATTTT	CASSRDRAGNTIYF
NA	TRBV27	TRBJ1-3	NA	TGTGCCAGCAGTTTATATGCGGGGCAATCTGGAAACACCATATATTTT	CASSLYAGQSGNTIYF
NA	TRBV15	TRBJ2-5	NA	TGTGCCACCAGCAGAGATTCGGGTCGGGGGGAGACCCAGTACTTC	CATSRDSGRGETQYF
NA	TRBV10-3	TRBJ2-7	NA	TGTGCCATCGCAGGAACCAGGAACTGGGAGCAGTACTTC	CAIAGTRNWEQYF
NA	TRBV7-2	TRBJ1-1	TRBD1	TGTGCCAGCAGCCCGGGACAGGGAAGAGCTGAAGCTTTCTTT	CASSPGQGRAEAFF
NA	TRBV5-1	TRBJ1-1	NA	TGCGCCAGCAGCTTGGATGGCGCGGTTGGTACTGAAGCTTTCTTT	CASSLDGAVGTEAFF
NA	TRBV19	TRBJ1-2	NA	TGTGCCAGTACCGCCCGGCGGGGGGCAGGGGTAGGCTACACCTTC	CASTARRGAGVGYTF
NA	TRBV18	TRBJ1-2	NA	TGTGCCAGCTCACCTTCCTCCGGCTACACCTTC	CASSPSSGYTF
NA	TRBV15	TRBJ1-1	NA	TGTGCCACCAGCAGAGACGCGGCGGCCACTGAAGCTTTCTTT	CATSRDAAATEAFF
NA	TRBV5-1	TRBJ1-1	TRBD1	TGCGCCAGCAGCTCGGACAGGGGGACCACTGAAGCTTTCTTT	CASSSDRGTTEAFF
NA	TRBV11-2	TRBJ1-2	TRBD1	TGTGCCAGCAGCATCACCGGGACAGGGGTCTATGGCTACACCTTC	CASSITGTGVYGYTF
NA	TRBV5-1	TRBJ2-7	NA	TGCGCCAGCAGGTCCAGAAGCGGGCCTAGCTCCTACGAGCAGTACTTC	CASRSRSGPSSYEQYF
NA	TRBV27	TRBJ2-3	TRBD2	TGTGCCAGCAGCCCCTCCTTAAGAACCACCGGGACTAGGACGCGGGATACGCAGTATTTT	CASSPSLRTTGTRTRDTQYF
NA	TRBV29-1	TRBJ1-1	NA	TGCAGCGGGGAGCAGGGGCTCTTGGCTTTCTTT	CSGEQGLLAFF
NA	TRBV18	TRBJ2-5	TRBD2	TGTGCCAGCTCACGCCGGGTGACTAGCGGGAGCACAGAGACCCAGTACTTC	CASSRRVTSGSTETQYF
NA	TRBV10-3	TRBJ2-5	TRBD2	TGTGCCATCAGAGGCGGACTAGCGGGAGAAGAGACCCAGTACTTC	CAIRGGLAGEETQYF
once	TRBV2	TRBJ2-7	TRBD1	TGTGCCAGCAGACGACAGGGGAACCTCGAGCAGTACTTC	CASRRQGNLEQYF
NA	TRBV30	TRBJ2-1	NA	TGTGCCTGGACCGAGGGGGGGGGCGCACACAATGAGCAGTTCTTC	CAWTEGGGAHNEQFF
once	TRBV7-3	TRBJ2-4	TRBD2	TGTGCCAGCAGCTTAACAGGTGCGGGAGACATTCAGTACTTC	CASSLTGAGDIQYF
NA	TRBV7-9	TRBJ1-6	TRBD1	TGTGCCAGCAGCTTATCCCCCCCACAGGGGGCAAATTCACCCCTCCACTTT	CASSLSPPQGANSPLHF
NA	TRBV21-1	TRBJ2-2	NA	TGTGCCAGCACCCCGGGGCGACTAGCGGGAAGGAACGGGGAGCTGTTTTTT	CASTPGRLAGRNGELFF
NA	TRBV6-1	TRBJ2-6	NA	TGTGCCAGCATTAACATTGGCGGGGCCAACGTCCTGACTTTC	CASINIGGANVLTF
once	TRBV5-6	TRBJ2-7	NA	TGTGCCAGCAGTCGGGGAGATTTAGTCTACGAGCAGTACTTC	CASSRGDLVYEQYF
NA	TRBV18	TRBJ1-2	TRBD1	TGTGCCAGCTCATCTAATTCAGGACAGGCCTACACCTTC	CASSSNSGQAYTF
NA	TRBV6-6	TRBJ1-4	TRBD1	TGTGCCAGCAGTTACGGGGGACAGGGGGCGTCAATTCCGTTTTTT	CASSYGGQGASIPFF
NA	TRBV7-9	TRBJ1-1	NA	TGTGCCAGCAGCTCAAGGTCGACACTGAACACTGAAGCTTTCTTT	CASSSRSTLNTEAFF
NA	TRBV7-2	TRBJ2-7	TRBD2	TGTGCCAGCAGCTTAGCCAGGACTAGCGGGAGGTACTTC	CASSLARTSGRYF
NA	TRBV18	TRBJ2-2	NA	TGTGCCAGCTCACCACCGATCAGCGATGGGACCGGGGAGCTGTTTTTT	CASSPPISDGTGELFF
NA	TRBV19	TRBJ2-3	TRBD2	TGTGCCAGTAGTATGAGGCGGGAGGGTACAGATACGCAGTATTTT	CASSMRREGTDTQYF
NA	TRBV2	TRBJ1-2	TRBD1	TGTGCCAGCAGTGGCAGGGGGTATGGCTACACCTTC	CASSGRGYGYTF
NA	TRBV11-2	TRBJ2-1	NA	TGTGCCAGCAGCGACTTAGGGGGTCGGAAATACAATGAGCAGTTCTTC	CASSDLGGRKYNEQFF
few	TRBV11-1	TRBJ2-1	TRBD2	TGTGCCAGCAAGGCGGGGGGGCCTTATCAGTTCTTC	CASKAGGPYQFF
NA	TRBV30	TRBJ2-2	TRBD1	TGTGCCTGGGGAGGGGACAGGGGGCTGGGCGGGGAGCTGTTTTTT	CAWGGDRGLGGELFF
NA	TRBV19	TRBJ2-2	NA	TGTGCCAGTAGTCAGCGGCCCGGGGAGCTGTTTTTT	CASSQRPGELFF